This entry is about one TCR beta chain. Its antigen has not been determined. Base qualities are missing; no much larger clone stands one base away. The library was generated by the immunoSEQ multiplex PCR assay. The multiplex PCR relied on a mix of 60 forward primers for TCR Vbeta segments and 13 reverse primers for TCR Jbeta segments. The CDR3 region of rearranged TCR beta genes was amplified from genomic DNA with a multiplex PCR assay. Amplified TCR beta libraries were sequenced as 87-base-pair reads on the Illumina HiSeq System. Processing in the source paper ran as follows. In a later analysis, some 80 million unique TCR beta chains were counted across the roughly 670 repertoires, and roughly 10 million of these chains were shared by at least two donors. Raw reads were error-corrected and collapsed into unique sequences by a nearest-neighbor algorithm in which closely related sequences were merged to remove PCR and sequencing errors. To assign V, D and J gene segments, CDR3 sequences were aligned to IMGT reference sequences. Each retained sequence needed at least a six-nucleotide match to both a V gene segment and a J gene segment. Rearrangements were called productive when the CDR3 lacked stop codons and stayed in frame with V and J; all others were non-productive. Following IMGT convention, CDR3 was defined as the stretch from the second conserved V-encoded cysteine up to the conserved J-encoded phenylalanine. The earlier analysis of a few hundred of the donors excluded sequences that lacked an unambiguous match to a single V gene segment. In an earlier analysis of approximately 590 of the donors, V segments were called functional above 56.7% productive rearrangements and were called segregating when the between-donor standard deviation exceeded 5%. A statistical classification framework was developed to diagnose cytomegalovirus status using the catalog of TCR beta chain sequences. In a later analysis, V and J genes were assigned by comparing TCR nucleotide sequences against IMGT/GENE-DB human TR gene sequences. In a later analysis, CDR3 sequences and most-parsimonious VDJ recombination scenarios were assigned using the TCRdist pipeline. In a later analysis, each TCR beta chain was defined by its CDR3 amino acid sequence together with its V-gene family, and reads lacking a unique V-gene family were excluded. A later analysis removed nearly 600 highly shared, low-generation-probability nucleotide sequences to deal with suspected cross-contamination and a sequencing artifact. In a later analysis, a clonal expansion index for each public chain was calculated from normalized within-repertoire ranks of inferred template counts. In a later analysis, generation probabilities were computed with a VDJ recombination model fitted to out-of-frame rearrangements, and the resulting probabilities were checked against IGoR. A later analysis scored TCR-TCR, TCR-HLA and TCR-CMV co-occurrence with hypergeometric tests, applying a repertoire-size bias correction to TCR pairs. A later analysis estimated false discovery rates by permuting HLA or CMV assignments 20 times. In a later analysis, co-occurring TCRs were grouped with DBSCAN, and TCRdist sequence similarity was added when clustering was performed within HLA-allele-positive subsets. Repertoires with fewer than 30,000 or more than 120,000 public chains, plus five repertoires with anomalous nucleotide sharing, were excluded from co-occurrence clustering. The clones in this table, taken by TCRdb from immuneACCESS, are in-frame only. Not every clone is retained; where verified, under half of the shortfall comes from an unresolved V gene, and the cause of the rest is unknown. That table furnishes V, J and clone size, whereas the DNA furnished D and trimming. Present in this sample are about 210,000 clones, around 79% of which were seen just once. Approximately 0.39% of the sample goes to the ten largest clones.

Inclusive of the bounding cysteine and phenylalanine, the CDR3 is 14 residues long. Only CDR3 DNA remains: 42 bases, in frame from the first base. The germline V and J ends show losses of 4 bases and 8 bases respectively, and no gene match explains 10 bases of the junction. From a lookup of the germline V gene (reference sequence), CDR1 and CDR2 are SGHKS and YYEKEE. This sample stems from a study of cytomegalovirus exposure and HLA in healthy donors (dated by TCRdb to about 2017). Notes on the research overall: An earlier analysis of some 500 of the donors reported 250 to 350 Gb of sequence data and approximately 110 million unique TCR beta sequences from about 180 million T cells. Roughly 300 gigabases of sequencing data and approximately 84 million unique TCR sequences were included in an early release covering about 620 HLA-typed donors. Of the roughly 400 genotyped donors, more than 75% were placed in the genetic ancestry cluster associated with self-reported Caucasian donors. The study aimed to test whether signatures of past pathogen exposure could be identified by cataloging public T cell receptors. The study used immunosequencing to profile the T cell repertoires of approximately 650 subjects and linked those repertoires to cytomegalovirus serostatus. A separate validation cohort of some 130 different subjects was used in addition to the approximately 670-subject first cohort. To predict cytomegalovirus infection status, the study brought together high-throughput TCR immunosequencing, statistical association of individual TCRs with disease status, and machine learning. To study patterns of TCR occurrence, a later analysis re-analyzed previously published TCR beta repertoires from 600 to 750 donors and added high-resolution HLA genotyping. In the later analysis, no new phenotypic data were used to find candidate immune exposures; instead, reliance was placed on TCR beta sequences and their occurrence across donors. In an earlier analysis of several hundred of the donors, high-throughput TCR beta sequencing was used to judge whether each TCR beta V gene segment behaved as functional or pseudogenic. Donor age, sex, ethnicity and CMV serostatus were compiled alongside the repertoire data. Genome-wide SNP genotypes for about 60% of the 666 donors were used in a later genetic analysis, which treated that subset as a discovery cohort. Every repertoire in the discovery cohort had been generated on one and the same sequencing platform. Both class I and class II loci were covered by HLA typing, at four-digit resolution. Typing coverage differed by locus: A, B, C, DRB1 and DQB1 were typed in roughly 629-630 donors, DQA1 in roughly 510, DPA1 in around 600, and DPB1 in 400 to 480. Several DR-DQ haplotypes were treated as single units for association and clustering because of strong linkage in the cohort. Across 300 to 400 genotyped donors of the cohort, an average of approximately 220,000 unique TCR beta nucleotide sequences per donor were sequenced, and 15% to 20% of those sequences were non-productive. The paper's findings and limits, for the study overall: Because counts were too low, some 17 rarely observed V segments, including chromosome 9 orphons, were excluded from the earlier analysis of under 650 of the donors. For the cohort, immune exposure information was limited to CMV serostatus. Linkage disequilibrium might explain the correlated functional status among segregating V segments, but an unknown experimental factor could not be excluded. Across donors, most TCR sequences were observed very rarely, whereas some public TCRs were present in many individuals. The authors suggested that the approach could potentially be generalized to other disease states and immunological phenotypes. In vitro tests confirmed that three of the cytomegalovirus-associated TCR beta chains recognize cytomegalovirus antigens. A further reported finding was that TCR beta sequences accurately predicted the HLA-A and HLA-B alleles for most subjects in the first cohort. In both the original and validation cohorts, the classifier was reported to diagnose cytomegalovirus status with high specificity and sensitivity. Most CMV-associated TCR beta chains appeared to be HLA-restricted in a later analysis, and the HLA associations seemed to be driven largely by CMV exposure. According to a later genetic analysis, donors in an Asian-associated ancestry cluster had fewer N-insertions in productive TCRs than the approximately 670-donor mean. Because HLA typing was missing for some donors at each locus, association tests included only the typed subset. An earlier analysis of 587 of the donors showed that most TCR beta V segments appeared in productive rearrangements either about 87% or about 30% of the time, which broadly matched IMGT annotations. A cluster of highly shared sequence variants was judged likely to be a technical artifact of the sequencing pipeline. In a later analysis, several top co-occurrence clusters were reported to appear linked to parvovirus B19, influenza, CMV and Epstein-Barr virus. Specific HLA alleles were associated with 16,951 TCR beta sequences at a false discovery rate of 0.05 in a later analysis. Because the 87-base-pair reads could not distinguish some IMGT-functional V segments, including TRBV6-2 and TRBV6-3, those segments were excluded. The study gave a list of about 150 TCR beta chains associated with cytomegalovirus. In a later analysis, HLA-associated TCR beta chains were found to be more clonally expanded and to have lower generation probabilities than equally common non-associated chains. A later genetic analysis associated a missense DCLRE1C variant with V-gene and J-gene trimming of TCR beta chains, and an independent cohort replicated the association. The cohort was sequenced for TCR beta chains only, and without alpha or paired-chain data the features that could be detected were limited. A later analysis found that TCR association rates varied across HLA loci, with DRB1 alleles showing the most associated TCRs and HLA-C alleles the fewest. When HLA alleles, especially DR and DQ, strongly co-occurred, TCR associations were difficult to assign to individual alleles. Presence/absence analyses assumed roughly uniform sequencing depth across donors, an assumption that may not hold.

The cohort consisted of 600 to 700 healthy bone marrow donors. At the time of sampling, every cohort member was nominally healthy, though immune exposures that went unrecorded were likely present. The donor tested CMV seropositive and was one of the 289 seropositive cohort members. A peripheral blood sample was provided by each donor, and peripheral blood mononuclear cells were used for TCR beta sequencing. The Qiagen DNeasy Blood Extraction Kit was used to extract genomic DNA from the blood cell samples. Sequenced sample: PBMCs. This TCR came from a male donor in good health and CMV-seropositive. The rearranged chain carries TRBV5-5 and TRBJ1-2; 8 nucleotides in the junction match TRBD1. The CDR3 loop reads CASSPGAGGRGYTF. The nucleotide sequence reads as follows: TGTGCCAGCAGCCCTGGGGCAGGGGGCAGGGGCTACACCTTC.